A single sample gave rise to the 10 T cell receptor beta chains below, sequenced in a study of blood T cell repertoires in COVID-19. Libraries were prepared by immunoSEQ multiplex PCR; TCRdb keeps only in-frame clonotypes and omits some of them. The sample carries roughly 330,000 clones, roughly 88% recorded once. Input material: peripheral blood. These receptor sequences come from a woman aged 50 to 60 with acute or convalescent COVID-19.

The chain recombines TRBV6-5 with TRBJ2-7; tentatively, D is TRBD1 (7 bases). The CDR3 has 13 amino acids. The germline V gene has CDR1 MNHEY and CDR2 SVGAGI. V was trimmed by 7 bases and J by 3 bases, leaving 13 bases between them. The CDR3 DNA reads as TGTGCCAGCACTCGACAGGGAGGCTACGAGCAGTACTTC. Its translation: CASTRQGGYEQYF.

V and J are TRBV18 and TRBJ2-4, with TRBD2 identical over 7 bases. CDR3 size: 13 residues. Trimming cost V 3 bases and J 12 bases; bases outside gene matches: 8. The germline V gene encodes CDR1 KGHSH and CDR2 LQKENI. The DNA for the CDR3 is TGTGCCAGCTCACCGAGTAGCGGGTTTGATCAGTACTTC. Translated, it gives CASSPSSGFDQYF. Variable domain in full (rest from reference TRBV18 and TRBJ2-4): NAGVMQNPRHLVRRRGQEARLRCSPMKGHSHVYWYRQLPEEGLKFMVYLQKENIIDESGMPKERFSAEFPKEGPSILRIQQVVRGDSAAYFCASSPSSGFDQYFGAGTRLSVL.

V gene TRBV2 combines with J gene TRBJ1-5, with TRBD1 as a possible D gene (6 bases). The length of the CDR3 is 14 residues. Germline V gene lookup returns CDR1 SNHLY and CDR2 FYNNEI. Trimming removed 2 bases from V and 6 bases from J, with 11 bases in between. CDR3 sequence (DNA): TGTGCCAGCAGTGAAATTAGGGGGGGTCAGCCCCAGCATTTT. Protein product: CASSEIRGGQPQHF.

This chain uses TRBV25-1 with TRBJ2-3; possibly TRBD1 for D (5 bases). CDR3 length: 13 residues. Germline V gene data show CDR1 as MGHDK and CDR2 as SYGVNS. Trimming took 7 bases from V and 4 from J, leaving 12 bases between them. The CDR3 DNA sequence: TGTGCCAGCACCCGAGCAGGGTCAGATACGCAGTATTTT. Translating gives CASTRAGSDTQYF.

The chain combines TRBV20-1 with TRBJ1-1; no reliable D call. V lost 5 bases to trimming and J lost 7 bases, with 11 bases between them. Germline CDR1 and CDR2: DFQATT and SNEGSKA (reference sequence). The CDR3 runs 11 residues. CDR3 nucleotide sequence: TGCAGTGCTTGGGGAGTTCATGAAGCTTTCTTT. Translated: CSAWGVHEAFF.

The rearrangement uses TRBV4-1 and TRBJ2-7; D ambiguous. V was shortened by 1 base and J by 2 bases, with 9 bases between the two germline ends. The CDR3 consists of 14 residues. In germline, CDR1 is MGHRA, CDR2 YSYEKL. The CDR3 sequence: CASSQGLLTYEQYF. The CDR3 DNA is TGCGCCAGCAGCCAAGGACTGCTCACCTACGAGCAGTACTTC.

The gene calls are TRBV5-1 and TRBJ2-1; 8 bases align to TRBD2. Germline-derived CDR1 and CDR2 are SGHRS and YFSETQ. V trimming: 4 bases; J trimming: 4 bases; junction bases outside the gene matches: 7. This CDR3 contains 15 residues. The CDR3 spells CASSRTSGEYNEQFF. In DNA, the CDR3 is TGCGCCAGCAGCCGTACTAGCGGAGAATACAATGAGCAGTTCTTC. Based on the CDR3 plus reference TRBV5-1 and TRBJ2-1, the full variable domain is KAGVTQTPRYLIKTRGQQVTLSCSPISGHRSVSWYQQTPGQGLQFLFEYFSETQRNKGNFPGRFSGRQFSNSRSEMNVSTLELGDSALYLCASSRTSGEYNEQFFGPGTRLTVL.

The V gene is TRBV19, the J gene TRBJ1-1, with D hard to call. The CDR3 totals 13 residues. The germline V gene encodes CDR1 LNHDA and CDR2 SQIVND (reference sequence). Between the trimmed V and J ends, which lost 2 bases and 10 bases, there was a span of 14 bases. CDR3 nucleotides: TGTGCCAGTAGTATAAACTACCGGGCGGGAGCTTTCTTT. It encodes CASSINYRAGAFF.

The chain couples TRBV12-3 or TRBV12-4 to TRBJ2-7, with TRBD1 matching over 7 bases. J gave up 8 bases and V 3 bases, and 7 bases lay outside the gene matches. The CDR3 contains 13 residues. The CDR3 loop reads CASSLGLTGQQYF. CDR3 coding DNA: TGTGCCAGCAGTTTGGGCTTGACAGGGCAGCAGTACTTC.

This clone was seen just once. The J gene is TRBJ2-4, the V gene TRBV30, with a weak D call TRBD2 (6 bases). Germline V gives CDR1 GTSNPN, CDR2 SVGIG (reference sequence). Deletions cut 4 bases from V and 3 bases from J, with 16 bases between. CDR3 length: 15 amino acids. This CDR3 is CAWMRSHGGKNIQYF. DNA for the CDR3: TGTGCCTGGATGAGGTCACACGGGGGCAAAAACATTCAGTACTTC.